A single sample gave rise to the 14 T cell receptor beta chains below, sequenced in a study of blood T cell repertoires in COVID-19. TCRdb's table, derived via immunoSEQ multiplex PCR, lists solely in-frame clones and lacks some. The data hold 95,000 to 150,000 clones, with around 87% observed a single time. Specimen: peripheral blood. These receptors were obtained from an older woman with acute or convalescent COVID-19.

The gene calls are TRBV5-6 and TRBJ2-7; a weak D match, TRBD1 (6 bases). Germline loops: CDR1 SGHDT, CDR2 YYEEEE. The CDR3 spans 12 residues. V dropped 2 bases and J dropped 6 bases, with 9 bases sitting between them. This chain's CDR3 is CASSLTGFEQYF. DNA for the CDR3: TGTGCCAGCAGCTTAACAGGGTTCGAGCAGTACTTC.

The chain recombines TRBV2 with TRBJ2-3; TRBD2 might be the D (6 bases). The germline CDR1 and CDR2 sequences are SNHLY and FYNNEI. Trimming shortened V by 3 bases and J by 6 bases, and 13 bases separated the two germline ends. The CDR3 loop spans 14 amino acids. The chain's CDR3 is CASSETGVSDTQYF. The CDR3 DNA sequence: TGTGCCAGCAGTGAGACGGGGGTATCGGATACGCAGTATTTT.

This clone turned up a few times. This chain connects TRBV19 to TRBJ1-1; 7 bases align to TRBD1. J gave up 4 bases and V 6 bases, and 8 bases lay outside the gene matches. Germline CDR1 and CDR2: LNHDA and SQIVND (reference sequence). The CDR3 consists of 14 residues. In DNA form, the CDR3 reads TGTGCCAGTAGGGACAGGCTTTCGGGCACTGAAGCTTTCTTT. This gives the protein CASRDRLSGTEAFF. Full variable domain (rest looked up from reference TRBV19 and TRBJ1-1): DGGITQSPKYLFRKEGQNVTLSCEQNLNHDAMYWYRQDPGQGLRLIYYSQIVNDFQKGDIAEGYSVSREKKESFPLTVTSAQKNPTAFYLCASRDRLSGTEAFFGQGTRLTVV.

J is TRBJ1-2 and V is TRBV28, with TRBD1 matching 7 bases. Germline CDR1 MDHEN, CDR2 SYDVKM. With 6 bases clipped from V and 5 bases from J, the junction kept 6 bases outside the gene matches. The CDR3 length is 13 residues. The CDR3 DNA follows: TGTGCCAGCAGCAGAACAGGGGTTTATGGCTACACCTTC. Residues: CASSRTGVYGYTF.

This chain connects TRBV5-4 to TRBJ2-1; 9 positions agree with TRBD2. V gave up 5 bases and J gave up 14 bases; unmatched junction bases: 8. Looked up from germline, CDR1 is SGHNT and CDR2 is YYREEE (reference sequence). The CDR3 sequence is 12 residues long. The CDR3 reads CASRSGGQSEFF. In nucleotides, the CDR3 is TGTGCCAGCAGAAGCGGGGGGCAATCGGAGTTCTTC.

The rearrangement links TRBV30 to TRBJ2-4; a possible D gene is TRBD2 (5 bases). V was clipped by 0 bases and J by 0 bases, with 9 bases between them. Per germline, CDR1 GTSNPN and CDR2 SVGIG (reference sequence). This CDR3 has 15 amino acids. CDR3 loop: CAWSVPGIAKNIQYF. In DNA form, the CDR3 reads TGTGCCTGGAGTGTACCGGGAATAGCCAAAAACATTCAGTACTTC. The full variable domain, with the rest looked up from reference TRBV30 and TRBJ2-4, is SQTIHQWPATLVQPVGSPLSLECTVEGTSNPNLYWYRQAAGRGLQLLFYSVGIGQISSEVPQNLSASRPQDRQFILSSKKLLLSDSGFYLCAWSVPGIAKNIQYFGAGTRLSVL.

J is TRBJ1-1 and V is TRBV14; no reliable D call. Trimming pared 4 bases from V and 5 bases from J, leaving 14 bases between. CDR1 is SGHDN, CDR2 FVKESK, per germline. This CDR3 is built from 14 residues. In DNA, the CDR3 is TGTGCCAGCAGCCCGTCCCGGGTTTGGACTGAAGCTTTCTTT. The encoded protein is CASSPSRVWTEAFF.

The V call is TRBV28, the J call TRBJ1-2; 10 bases are a match to TRBD1. This CDR3 is built from 15 residues. The germline V gene encodes CDR1 MDHEN and CDR2 SYDVKM. With 3 bases clipped from V and 7 bases from J, the junction kept 8 bases outside the gene matches. As DNA, the CDR3 is TGTGCCAGCAGTTTGTGGGACAGGGGTTTAGGTGGCTACACCTTC. Amino acid sequence: CASSLWDRGLGGYTF.

The chain has TRBV28 and TRBJ2-7; the D gene is possibly TRBD1 (5 bases). This CDR3 is built from 14 residues. V lost 10 bases, J lost 0 bases, and 16 bases lay in between. Per germline, CDR1 MDHEN and CDR2 SYDVKM. Here the CDR3 reads CATWGIIDSYEQYF. DNA for the CDR3: TGTGCCACTTGGGGCATTATAGACTCCTACGAGCAGTACTTC.

The chain couples TRBV5-6 to TRBJ1-3; no clear D gene. There are 14 residues in the CDR3. Trimming stripped 5 bases from V and 4 bases from J, with 13 bases between. Germline V gene data show CDR1 as SGHDT and CDR2 as YYEEEE. The CDR3 region is CASSRESRGNTIYF. The CDR3 DNA is TGTGCCAGCAGTCGGGAATCCAGAGGAAACACCATATATTTT. The full variable domain, with the rest looked up from reference TRBV5-6 and TRBJ1-3, is DAGVTQSPTHLIKTRGQQVTLRCSPKSGHDTVSWYQQALGQGPQFIFQYYEEEERQRGNFPDRFSGHQFPNYSSELNVNALLLGDSALYLCASSRESRGNTIYFGEGSWLTVV.

This chain joins TRBV28 and TRBJ1-3; TRBD1 matches at 7 bases. The germline CDR1 and CDR2 sequences are MDHEN and SYDVKM. Trimming took 4 bases from V and 0 from J; bases not matched to a gene: 6. This CDR3 contains 16 residues. CDR3 in DNA: TGTGCCAGCAGTTCCACAGGGGTACTCTCTGGAAACACCATATATTTT. Amino acid sequence: CASSSTGVLSGNTIYF.

The V and J genes are TRBV25-1 and TRBJ1-2; 8 bases agree with TRBD1. This CDR3 spans 13 amino acids. After removal of 6 bases from V and 8 bases from J, the junction contained 8 bases not matched to a gene. Germline V gives CDR1 MGHDK, CDR2 SYGVNS. CDR3 in DNA: TGTGCCAGCAGAAGTGGACAGGGAGGGGGCTACACCTTC. Encoded protein: CASRSGQGGGYTF.

V and J are TRBV7-2 and TRBJ1-6; TRBD1 aligns across 9 bases. The trim removed 2 bases at V and 9 bases at J, leaving 5 bases unmatched. Germline V lookup: CDR1 SGHTA, CDR2 FQGNSA. The CDR3 has 15 amino acids. The CDR3 bases are TGTGCCAGCAGCTTACTGGGACAGGGAATTTCACCCCTCCACTTT. Translation gives CASSLLGQGISPLHF. Filled out from reference TRBV7-2 and TRBJ1-6, the complete variable domain reads GAGVSQSPSNKVTEKGKDVELRCDPISGHTALYWYRQSLGQGLEFLIYFQGNSAPDKSGLPSDRFSAERTGGSVSTLTIQRTQQEDSAVYLCASSLLGQGISPLHFGNGTRLTVT.

This clone was seen only a few times. The chain uses TRBV13 and TRBJ1-2, with 7 bases aligning to TRBD1. CDR1 and CDR2 from the germline V gene are PRHDT and FYEKMQ (reference sequence). CDR3 length equals 14 residues. Losses at the gene ends were 0 bases for V and 7 bases for J; bases not matched to a gene: 5. The CDR3 loop reads CASSLGRQGAGYTF. The CDR3 DNA reads TGTGCCAGCAGCTTAGGCCGACAGGGTGCTGGCTACACCTTC.